Listed here are 16 T cell receptor beta chains from one sample, sequenced in a study of blood T cell repertoires in COVID-19. TCRdb's table, derived via immunoSEQ multiplex PCR, lists solely in-frame clones and lacks some. Here the sample spans a few hundred thousand clones, roughly 89% being singletons. Sequencing input: PBMCs or T cells enriched from blood (not recorded which). These receptors were collected from a woman aged 45-65 years who had been exposed to COVID-19.

CDR3 in DNA: TGTGCCAGTAGTAGCCTGGGACTAGCGGGGGGGCCGAGAAATGAGCAGTTCTTC. Amino acid sequence: CASSSLGLAGGPRNEQFF. This sequence joins TRBV19 and TRBJ2-1; 16 nucleotides line up with TRBD2. Trimming at V came to 4 bases and at J to 7 bases, leaving 10 bases not matched to a gene. The CDR3 runs 18 residues. Germline V gene sequence: CDR1 LNHDA, CDR2 SQIVND (reference sequence).

This chain links TRBV2 with TRBJ2-5; 12 positions agree with TRBD2. The CDR3 is 15 amino acids. V was clipped by 7 bases and J by 5 bases; unmatched bases: 8. CDR1 SNHLY and CDR2 FYNNEI come from the germline V gene. CDR3 DNA: TGTGCCAGCAACCTAGCGGGGGGGCCTGGGGAGACCCAGTACTTC. Encoded protein: CASNLAGGPGETQYF.

This clone appeared a few times. V and J are TRBV28 and TRBJ2-5; TRBD1 matches 8 bases. The CDR3 runs 15 residues. Looked up from germline, CDR1 is MDHEN and CDR2 is SYDVKM. J gave up 4 bases and V 3 bases, and 7 bases lay outside the gene matches. This CDR3 reads CASSFSGQGGETQYF. The CDR3 bases are TGTGCCAGCAGTTTTTCTGGACAGGGAGGAGAGACCCAGTACTTC.

The chain couples TRBV12-3 or TRBV12-4 to TRBJ1-3, with D possibly matching TRBD1 (5 bases). With 6 bases removed from V and 3 bases from J, the gap between germline ends came to 6 bases. The CDR3 runs to 12 residues. Here the CDR3 reads CASRTDGNTIYF. The CDR3 nucleotides read TGTGCCAGCAGGACAGATGGAAACACCATATATTTT.

V gene TRBV28 combines with J gene TRBJ2-1, with 7 bases lining up with TRBD1. CDR1 and CDR2 (germline): MDHEN, SYDVKM. Losses at the gene ends were 3 bases for V and 4 bases for J; bases not matched to a gene: 15. The CDR3 has 18 amino acids. The CDR3 coding sequence is TGTGCCAGCAGTTTCCTAATAGTTAGACAGGGCGGATACAATGAGCAGTTCTTC. Translated, it gives CASSFLIVRQGGYNEQFF.

This clone was seen once. The chain has TRBV9 and TRBJ2-6, with 8 bases that match TRBD2. Germline CDR1 SGDLS, CDR2 YYNGEE. V was pared by 3 bases and J by 0 bases, with 17 bases of the junction left unmatched. The CDR3 extends over 21 amino acids. DNA for the CDR3: TGTGCCAGCAGCGCGTACCCTCGGGGGGGGAAAGGGACCTCTGGGGCCAACGTCCTGACTTTC. Its translation is CASSAYPRGGKGTSGANVLTF.

The genes are TRBV7-2 and TRBJ1-4; D might be TRBD1 (6 bases). CDR3 size: 13 residues. Trimming shortened V by 3 bases and J by 8 bases, and 10 bases separated the two germline ends. Germline V lookup: CDR1 SGHTA, CDR2 FQGNSA. The CDR3 nucleotides are TGTGCCAGCAGCTTGACAGGAGGCGAAAAACTGTTTTTT. This sequence encodes CASSLTGGEKLFF. Looking up the rest from reference TRBV7-2 and TRBJ1-4 gives the full variable domain: GAGVSQSPSNKVTEKGKDVELRCDPISGHTALYWYRQSLGQGLEFLIYFQGNSAPDKSGLPSDRFSAERTGGSVSTLTIQRTQQEDSAVYLCASSLTGGEKLFFGSGTQLSVL.

This chain connects TRBV5-1 to TRBJ2-2, with D possibly TRBD2 on 6 matching bases. V was clipped by 2 bases and J by 5 bases, with 13 bases between them. The CDR3 spans 15 residues. Germline V gene sequence: CDR1 SGHRS, CDR2 YFSETQ. CDR3 in amino acids: CASSFKGGATGELFF. In DNA, the CDR3 is TGCGCCAGCAGCTTTAAGGGAGGCGCGACCGGGGAGCTGTTTTTT.

The genes are TRBV28 and TRBJ2-2; 10 bases align to TRBD1. Trimming at V came to 4 bases and at J to 3 bases, leaving 2 bases not matched to a gene. The CDR3 contains 15 residues. Germline V gene sequence: CDR1 MDHEN, CDR2 SYDVKM. The DNA for the CDR3 is TGTGCCAGCAGTTCCGACAGGGGGCACACCGGGGAGCTGTTTTTT. It encodes CASSSDRGHTGELFF.

The J gene is TRBJ1-5, the V gene TRBV18; TRBD1 might be the D (6 bases). This CDR3 has 16 amino acids. Germline CDR1 reads KGHSH; CDR2 reads LQKENI. The V end was cut by 0 bases, the J end by 2 bases, with 11 bases between. Written as DNA, the CDR3 is TGTGCCAGCTCACCACCCGGGACAAAACGCAATCAGCCCCAGCATTTT. Encoded protein: CASSPPGTKRNQPQHF.

The genes are TRBV6-8 and TRBJ2-2, with 7 bases matching TRBD1. Germline V CDR1 and CDR2: MNHGY, SAAAGT. V lost 5 bases, J lost 3 bases, and 6 bases stayed unmatched. The CDR3 extends over 15 amino acids. CDR3 loop: CASSIRQGHTGELFF. For the CDR3, the DNA is TGTGCCAGCAGTATCCGACAGGGTCACACCGGGGAGCTGTTTTTT.

The V call is TRBV19, the J call TRBJ1-2, with unresolved D. The CDR3 runs 17 residues. The V gene's germline CDR1 is LNHDA and CDR2 SQIVND (reference sequence). Trimming took 6 bases from V and 0 from J, leaving 20 bases between them. The CDR3 protein is CASSGHGNMETNYGYTF. CDR3 nucleotides: TGTGCCAGTAGCGGGCACGGGAACATGGAGACTAACTATGGCTACACCTTC. Using reference TRBV19 and TRBJ1-2 for the parts outside the CDR3, the full variable domain is DGGITQSPKYLFRKEGQNVTLSCEQNLNHDAMYWYRQDPGQGLRLIYYSQIVNDFQKGDIAEGYSVSREKKESFPLTVTSAQKNPTAFYLCASSGHGNMETNYGYTFGSGTRLTVV.

The chain has TRBV7-6 and TRBJ2-1; 9 nucleotides match TRBD2. The CDR3 has 15 residues. Per germline, CDR1 SGHVS and CDR2 FNYEAQ. The V and J ends lost 4 bases and 0 bases, in that order; junction bases with no gene match: 1. The CDR3 reads CASSSRGGSYNEQFF. DNA for the CDR3: TGTGCCAGCAGCTCGCGGGGGGGCTCCTACAATGAGCAGTTCTTC. Full variable domain (rest looked up from reference TRBV7-6 and TRBJ2-1): GAGVSQSPRYKVTKRGQDVALRCDPISGHVSLYWYRQALGQGPEFLTYFNYEAQQDKSGLPNDRFSAERPEGSISTLTIQRTEQRDSAMYRCASSSRGGSYNEQFFGPGTRLTVL.

This clone came up once. The chain joins TRBV13 to TRBJ2-5; a possible D gene is TRBD1 (5 bases). CDR3 size: 16 residues. V shed 2 bases and J shed 5 bases, with 18 bases lying between them. Germline-derived CDR1 and CDR2 are PRHDT and FYEKMQ (reference sequence). The CDR3, as DNA: TGTGCCAGCAGCTTACGGCCTAAACAGGTTGCGGAGACCCAGTACTTC. It specifies CASSLRPKQVAETQYF.

The chain joins TRBV12-3 or TRBV12-4 to TRBJ1-2; 9 bases line up with TRBD1. Losses at the gene ends were 6 bases for V and 8 bases for J; bases not matched to a gene: 7. The CDR3 is 13 amino acids. The DNA of the CDR3 is TGTGCCAGCAGGAGACAGGGGGAGAAGGGCTACACCTTC. This gives the protein CASRRQGEKGYTF.

The V call is TRBV7-2, the J call TRBJ2-5; D is undetermined. V lost 6 bases and J lost 4, with 15 bases in between. The CDR3 length is 14 residues. CDR1 and CDR2 from the germline V gene are SGHTA and FQGNSA. CDR3 DNA sequence: TGTGCCAGCAGATCAACAAGAACGGGAGAGACCCAGTACTTC. This codes for CASRSTRTGETQYF. Complete variable domain (other parts from reference TRBV7-2 and TRBJ2-5): GAGVSQSPSNKVTEKGKDVELRCDPISGHTALYWYRQSLGQGLEFLIYFQGNSAPDKSGLPSDRFSAERTGGSVSTLTIQRTQQEDSAVYLCASRSTRTGETQYFGPGTRLLVL.